This T cell receptor (beta chain) was recovered during a study of patients and donors after allogeneic stem cell transplantation. The CDR3 consists of 14 residues. The V gene's germline CDR1 is LGHNA and CDR2 YNFKEQ. MiXCR was run by TCRdb on the RT-PCR reads, yielding one entry per CDR3 protein. Here the sample spans 900,000 to 1,000,000 distinct CDR3 sequences, 15% to 20% being singletons. This clonotype was seen only a few times. The junction departs from germline at one end; a sequencing error may be responsible. The origin of this receptor is a human donor who was either an allogeneic HSCT recipient or a stem cell or donor lymphocyte infusion donor (not recorded which). It is not recorded whose cells these are; they may come from a transplant donor. The V and J genes are TRBV4-2 and TRBJ2-5, with TRBD2 as a possible D gene (6 bases). The specimen was blood, either unsorted or a sorted T cell fraction (not recorded which). In DNA, the CDR3 is TGTGCCAGCAGCCAAGAAGGGTCCAGCGGGTTGGAGGAGTTC. This translates into CASSQEGSSGLEEF.